What follows is one T cell receptor (beta chain) and its context. This specimen comes from a study of T and B cells in COVID-19 patients. TRB was amplified from about 250-500 ng of blood genomic DNA. Multiplex PCR with BIOMED2 TRB-A/B primer pools amplified TRB rearrangements. One entry per CDR3 protein results from TCRdb running MiXCR on the multiplex PCR reads. Among about 21,000 distinct CDR3 sequences listed, 30% to 35% were seen once. Sequencing was carried out using blood. The sequence derives from a human donor who had recovered from COVID-19.

Written as DNA, the CDR3 is TGTGCCAGCTCACCACAGGGGCAGGATCAGCCCCAGCATTTT. Amino acid sequence: CASSPQGQDQPQHF. The rearrangement joins TRBV18 to TRBJ1-5; D may be TRBD1 (5 bases). The germline V gene has CDR1 KGHSH and CDR2 LQKENI. CDR3 size: 14 residues. V was cut by 1 base and J by 5 bases, with 9 bases left in between.